This TCR beta chain was captured by sequencing in a study of T cell responses to AZD1222 COVID-19 vaccine. Profiled with immunoSEQ multiplex PCR; TCRdb holds only in-frame clones, not every one. The sample has 60,000 to 70,000 clones; 82% are singletons. The V and J ends lost 0 bases and 2 bases respectively, with 14 bases between them. This CDR3 comprises 15 residues. Germline values: CDR1 GTSNPN, CDR2 SVGIG (reference sequence). The chain links TRBV30 to TRBJ2-7; D remains unclear. The source material was peripheral blood, sampled on day 0 of AZD1222 vaccination. This receptor was obtained from an adult in good health. The chain's CDR3 is CAWSVGCSLPYEQYF. CDR3 bases: TGTGCCTGGAGTGTCGGATGCAGCCTCCCCTACGAGCAGTACTTC.